The clone carrying this T cell receptor (beta chain) turned up a few times. Its cognate antigen is unknown. This entry is derived from a study of T-cell reconstitution after alpha-beta-depleted transplantation in children. The study's findings and limits: T-cell counts and diversity at one year post-transplant came mainly from newly produced T cells. The origin of alpha-beta T cells about two months after transplant was reportedly several hundred expanded graft clones. Surviving recipient cells, namely T cells and thymic progenitors, were the source of high day-60 TCRbeta diversity in some patients.

Preparation of the TCRbeta library involved a method that used unique molecular identifiers. TCRdb recomputed calls from the PCR reads with MiXCR, one row per CDR3 protein. Of around 700,000 distinct CDR3 sequences listed, around 14% are singletons. Specimen: PBMCs, collected before TCRalphabeta/CD19-depleted stem cell transplant. The sequence came from a girl aged 2-9 years with congenital amegakaryocytic thrombocytopenia, due to receive a stem cell transplant.

CDR3 coding DNA: TGCAGCGTTGAAACAGGGGGTTATGGCTACACCTTC. Its protein product is CSVETGGYGYTF. The V gene is TRBV29-1, the J gene TRBJ1-2; 8 bases are a match to TRBD1. CDR1 and CDR2 (germline): SQVTM, ANQGSEA. The CDR3 consists of 12 residues. Germline trimming cut 2 bases from V and 5 bases from J; bases unmatched to any gene: 1.